This T cell receptor beta chain is from a study of blood T cell repertoires in COVID-19. Assay: immunoSEQ multiplex PCR; the TCRdb copy retains only in-frame clones and omits some. The sample holds around 340,000 clones, approximately 86% seen once. This CDR3 has 15 amino acids. Germline V gene data show CDR1 as SGHRS and CDR2 as YFSETQ. V trimming: 1 base; J trimming: 2 bases; junction bases outside the gene matches: 3. Researchers sorted participants into cohorts using their self-reported clinical history. This clone was observed a single time. This TCR derives from a middle-aged woman with acute COVID-19. Sequencing used PBMCs or T cells enriched from blood (not recorded which). J is TRBJ2-5 and V is TRBV5-1; 9 positions match TRBD1. CDR3 in DNA: TGCGCCAGCAGCTTGACAGGGGGCCTTCAAGAGACCCAGTACTTC. Its protein product is CASSLTGGLQETQYF.